These T cell receptor beta chains were read from a single sample in a study of T cell responses to AZD1222 COVID-19 vaccine. Profiled with immunoSEQ multiplex PCR; TCRdb holds only in-frame clones, not every one. This table has around 160,000 clones, around 92% appearing once. This sample comprised peripheral blood, obtained 28 days after the second AZD1222 dose. The receptors originated from an adult who received the AZD1222 COVID-19 vaccine. Each CDR3 is given with its conserved first and last residue. D genes are given only for firm matches. The size of a clone is reported for some rows only, either as once, few or many, or as a class for expanded clones.

v_gene: TRBV11-3
abundance: .
j_gene: TRBJ1-1
d_gene: .
CDR3nt: TGTGCCAGCAGCTTGGGTGCGAACACTGAAGCTTTCTTT
CDR3aa: CASSLGANTEAFF

v_gene: TRBV28
abundance: .
j_gene: TRBJ1-2
d_gene: .
CDR3nt: TGTGCCAGCAGTGCCCCAGACAGGTTCCACGAAGACTATGGCTACACCTTC
CDR3aa: CASSAPDRFHEDYGYTF

v_gene: TRBV7-2
abundance: .
j_gene: TRBJ2-3
d_gene: .
CDR3nt: TGTGCCAGCAGCCAAGTCTGGGGACGCGGCACAGATACGCAGTATTTT
CDR3aa: CASSQVWGRGTDTQYF

v_gene: TRBV11-2
abundance: .
j_gene: TRBJ1-6
d_gene: TRBD1
CDR3nt: TGTGCCAGCAGCTCTAGGACAGGGGAATGGTCACCCCTCCACTTT
CDR3aa: CASSSRTGEWSPLHF

v_gene: TRBV7-8
abundance: .
j_gene: TRBJ2-1
d_gene: .
CDR3nt: TGTGCCAGCAGCCGCGCGGGTGCCATGGGGGATGAGCAGTTCTTC
CDR3aa: CASSRAGAMGDEQFF

v_gene: TRBV6-6
abundance: .
j_gene: TRBJ1-5
d_gene: .
CDR3nt: TGTGCCAGCAGTTACACTCAAAGCAATCAGCCCCAGCATTTT
CDR3aa: CASSYTQSNQPQHF

v_gene: TRBV5-8
abundance: .
j_gene: TRBJ1-1
d_gene: .
CDR3nt: TGTGCCAGCAGCGAGTCGGACAGATCCTCGGGCACTGAAGCTTTCTTT
CDR3aa: CASSESDRSSGTEAFF

v_gene: TRBV10-2
abundance: .
j_gene: TRBJ1-1
d_gene: .
CDR3nt: TGCGCCAGCAGTGAGTCTGGTAGCACTGAAGCTTTCTTT
CDR3aa: CASSESGSTEAFF

v_gene: TRBV20-1
abundance: .
j_gene: TRBJ1-1
d_gene: .
CDR3nt: TGCAGTGCTAGTGTGTATAGTGAAGCTTTCTTT
CDR3aa: CSASVYSEAFF

v_gene: TRBV7-2
abundance: .
j_gene: TRBJ1-4
d_gene: .
CDR3nt: TGTGCCAGCAGCTATTTTCAGGGACGGAATGAAAAACTGTTTTTT
CDR3aa: CASSYFQGRNEKLFF

v_gene: TRBV27
abundance: .
j_gene: TRBJ2-6
d_gene: .
CDR3nt: TGTGCCAGCAGTTTATATTTGGTGGGACGGATCTCTGGGGCCAACGTCCTGACTTTC
CDR3aa: CASSLYLVGRISGANVLTF

v_gene: TRBV19
abundance: .
j_gene: TRBJ2-2
d_gene: .
CDR3nt: TGTGCCAGTAGTTCCCAGAACACCGGGGAGCTGTTTTTT
CDR3aa: CASSSQNTGELFF

v_gene: TRBV6-5
abundance: .
j_gene: TRBJ1-2
d_gene: .
CDR3nt: TGTGCCAGCAGAGTAGGGGTCGGCGGCTACACCTTC
CDR3aa: CASRVGVGGYTF

v_gene: TRBV11-2
abundance: once
j_gene: TRBJ2-7
d_gene: .
CDR3nt: TGTGCCAGCAGCTCTCTCCGAGGCTCCCCCTACGAGCAGTACTTC
CDR3aa: CASSSLRGSPYEQYF

v_gene: TRBV5-8
abundance: .
j_gene: TRBJ1-4
d_gene: .
CDR3nt: TGTGCCAGCAGCTTGGGCCCTACACGGGAAAAACTGTTTTTT
CDR3aa: CASSLGPTREKLFF

v_gene: TRBV7-3
abundance: .
j_gene: TRBJ2-1
d_gene: TRBD2
CDR3nt: TGTGCCAGCAGCTTACTAGCGGGAGGGTTCGGTGAGCAGTTCTTC
CDR3aa: CASSLLAGGFGEQFF

v_gene: TRBV19
abundance: .
j_gene: TRBJ2-1
d_gene: .
CDR3nt: TGTGCCAGTAGCCACAGGGAGGTAGAGCAGTTCTTC
CDR3aa: CASSHREVEQFF

v_gene: TRBV2
abundance: .
j_gene: TRBJ2-7
d_gene: TRBD1
CDR3nt: TGTGCCAGCAGTGTTTGGGGACAGGCTGAGTCCTACGAGCAGTACTTC
CDR3aa: CASSVWGQAESYEQYF

v_gene: TRBV2
abundance: .
j_gene: TRBJ2-2
d_gene: TRBD2
CDR3nt: TGTGCCAGCAGTGGACTGGCTAGCGGGAAGGTCGGGGAGCTGTTTTTT
CDR3aa: CASSGLASGKVGELFF

v_gene: TRBV6-4
abundance: .
j_gene: TRBJ2-6
d_gene: TRBD1
CDR3nt: TGTGCCAGCAGTGACTCCGGACAGGGGGCTTCTGGGGCCAACGTCCTGACTTTC
CDR3aa: CASSDSGQGASGANVLTF